These 27 T cell receptor beta chains share one sample of origin, sequenced in a study of technical replicates of blood from several donors. Profiled with immunoSEQ multiplex PCR; TCRdb holds only in-frame clones, not every one. The sample holds approximately 87,000 clones; approximately 91% are singletons and the top ten take about 0.4%. Sequencing was carried out using T cells isolated from PBMCs. These receptors all stem from a human donor in good health. Some clones in this sample may be carry-over from other donors' samples.

V is TRBV7-8 and J is TRBJ2-5; 7 bases are shared with TRBD1. Germline lookup yields CDR1 SGHVS and CDR2 FQNEAQ. V lost 5 bases and J lost 5; bases outside the gene matches: 8. CDR3 length equals 14 residues. The CDR3 loop reads CASSAMTGLETQYF. The DNA of the CDR3 is TGTGCCAGCAGCGCTATGACAGGGTTGGAGACCCAGTACTTC. The full variable domain, with the rest looked up from reference TRBV7-8 and TRBJ2-5, is GAGVSQSPRYKVAKRGQDVALRCDPISGHVSLFWYQQALGQGPEFLTYFQNEAQLDKSGLPSDRFFAERPEGSVSTLKIQRTQQEDSAVYLCASSAMTGLETQYFGPGTRLLVL.

V usage is TRBV4-3 and J usage is TRBJ2-1, with 11 bases matching TRBD2. V dropped 2 bases and J dropped 0; count of bases not matched to a gene: 9. This CDR3 is built from 19 residues. Germline assignment: CDR1 LGHNA and CDR2 YSLEER. The chain's CDR3 is CASSQQGLAVISSYNEQFF. CDR3 DNA: TGCGCCAGCAGCCAACAGGGACTAGCGGTTATAAGCTCCTACAATGAGCAGTTCTTC.

The chain has TRBV6-5 and TRBJ1-1; unclear D gene. The V end was cut by 3 bases, the J end by 5 bases, with 16 bases between. The germline V gene has CDR1 MNHEY and CDR2 SVGAGI. The CDR3 runs 15 residues. Written as DNA, the CDR3 is TGTGCCAGCAGTTATTTGAAATATTCTAATACTGAAGCTTTCTTT. As protein: CASSYLKYSNTEAFF.

The genes are TRBV7-9 and TRBJ2-5; TRBD1 agrees at 7 bases. CDR1 and CDR2 (germline): SEHNR, FQNEAQ (reference sequence). The J segment lost 4 bases and the V segment lost 8 bases, leaving 10 bases of the junction unmatched. The CDR3 is 14 amino acids. CDR3 DNA: TGTGCCAGCGGATTAAGACAGGGACCAGAGACCCAGTACTTC. Its translation is CASGLRQGPETQYF. Using reference TRBV7-9 and TRBJ2-5 for the parts outside the CDR3, the full variable domain is DTGVSQNPRHKITKRGQNVTFRCDPISEHNRLYWYRQTLGQGPEFLTYFQNEAQLEKSRLLSDRFSAERPKGSFSTLEIQRTEQGDSAMYLCASGLRQGPETQYFGPGTRLLVL.

This chain links TRBV4-1 with TRBJ2-3, with 10 positions matching TRBD2. From germline, CDR1 is MGHRA and CDR2 YSYEKL. The trim removed 4 bases at V and 5 bases at J, leaving 6 bases unmatched. CDR3 length: 15 amino acids. In nucleotides, the CDR3 is TGCGCCAGCAGCCTAAAAAGCGGGAGGGGAGATACGCAGTATTTT. Translated: CASSLKSGRGDTQYF.

This clone turned up a few times. V and J are TRBV14 and TRBJ1-1, with 8 bases aligning to TRBD1. From germline, CDR1 is SGHDN and CDR2 FVKESK. CDR3 length equals 16 residues. With V trimmed by 4 bases and J by 5 bases, 12 bases remained unmatched. The CDR3 DNA sequence: TGTGCCAGCAGCCCCAACTTTCAGGGGGCGCGGACTGAAGCTTTCTTT. This gives the protein CASSPNFQGARTEAFF.

The chain uses TRBV7-6 and TRBJ1-1, with no clear D. The CDR3 sequence is 14 residues long. Germline V gene data show CDR1 as SGHVS and CDR2 as FNYEAQ. V was trimmed by 1 base and J by 4 bases, leaving 10 bases between them. CDR3 nucleotides: TGTGCCAGCAGCTTAGGGGAGGCGAGCACTGAAGCTTTCTTT. As protein: CASSLGEASTEAFF.

V gene TRBV28 combines with J gene TRBJ2-5; D might be TRBD2 (6 bases). With 2 bases removed from V and 7 bases from J, the gap between germline ends came to 17 bases. Looked up from germline, CDR1 is MDHEN and CDR2 is SYDVKM. CDR3 length: 15 residues. The CDR3 nucleotides read TGTGCCAGCAGTTTAGGACTATCCCCAACAGGGACCCAGTACTTC. Translation gives CASSLGLSPTGTQYF.

The chain employs TRBV7-2 and TRBJ1-2, with a tentative D call TRBD1 (6 bases). Germline CDR1 reads SGHTA; CDR2 reads FQGNSA. This CDR3 is built from 15 residues. V dropped 1 base and J dropped 4 bases, with 13 bases sitting between them. CDR3 sequence reads: CASSLDGQGIYGYTF. The CDR3 DNA reads TGTGCCAGCAGCTTAGATGGGCAGGGGATCTATGGCTACACCTTC.

This clone was counted once. This rearrangement joins TRBV7-9 to TRBJ1-4, with 9 bases identical to TRBD1. CDR1 and CDR2 from the germline V gene are SEHNR and FQNEAQ (reference sequence). This CDR3 comprises 16 residues. The V and J ends lost 4 bases and 7 bases, in that order; junction bases with no gene match: 10. CDR3 coding DNA: TGTGCCAGCAGCTCGCGTGGACAGGGGAGAGGTGAAAAACTGTTTTTT. It is translated as CASSSRGQGRGEKLFF.

The rearrangement links TRBV19 to TRBJ2-7; 7 nucleotides line up with TRBD1. The CDR3 length is 13 residues. Germline CDR1 reads LNHDA; CDR2 reads SQIVND (reference sequence). The trim removed 6 bases at V and 4 bases at J, leaving 6 bases unmatched. The CDR3 DNA is TGTGCCAGTAGCCCGGGACAGCGGTACGAGCAGTACTTC. The encoded protein is CASSPGQRYEQYF.

This clone was detected once. V is TRBV30 and J is TRBJ1-5; TRBD1 might be the D (6 bases). V was clipped by 3 bases and J by 6 bases, with 12 bases between them. CDR3 length equals 13 residues. Germline-derived CDR1 and CDR2 are GTSNPN and SVGIG (reference sequence). The CDR3 DNA sequence: TGTGCCTGGAGCGCAGGGGAGGGTCAGCCCCAGCATTTT. Translation gives CAWSAGEGQPQHF. The whole variable domain, filled in from reference TRBV30 and TRBJ1-5, reads SQTIHQWPATLVQPVGSPLSLECTVEGTSNPNLYWYRQAAGRGLQLLFYSVGIGQISSEVPQNLSASRPQDRQFILSSKKLLLSDSGFYLCAWSAGEGQPQHFGDGTRLSIL.

In its sample, this clone was seen once. The chain joins TRBV7-8 to TRBJ1-5; 10 positions match TRBD1. CDR1 and CDR2 from the germline V gene are SGHVS and FQNEAQ. With 5 bases clipped from V and 7 bases from J, the junction kept 5 bases outside the gene matches. The CDR3 sequence is 14 residues long. CDR3 loop: CASSMDRGNQPQHF. In DNA form, the CDR3 reads TGTGCCAGCAGCATGGACAGGGGGAACCAGCCCCAGCATTTT.

This clone was detected a few times. The chain carries TRBV6-5 and TRBJ1-2; 7 nucleotides match TRBD1. V was pared by 4 bases and J by 1 base, with 3 bases of the junction left unmatched. Germline assignment: CDR1 MNHEY and CDR2 SVGAGI. The CDR3 loop spans 14 amino acids. Here the CDR3 reads CASSSPGGNYGYTF. The CDR3 nucleotides read TGTGCCAGCAGTTCCCCAGGGGGTAACTATGGCTACACCTTC.

The chain combines TRBV5-5 with TRBJ1-4; D call uncertain. CDR1 SGHKS and CDR2 YYEKEE come from the germline V gene (reference sequence). The CDR3 has 15 residues. The V end lost 2 bases, the J end lost 0 bases, and 8 bases lay between the germline ends. CDR3 DNA: TGTGCCAGCAGCTTTGGACTGGCAACTAATGAAAAACTGTTTTTT. Translated, it gives CASSFGLATNEKLFF.

V is TRBV7-3 and J is TRBJ1-2; no clear D gene. The germline gives CDR1 SGHTA, CDR2 FQGTGA. This CDR3 has 13 amino acids. V dropped 1 base and J dropped 6 bases, with 9 bases sitting between them. DNA of the CDR3: TGTGCCAGCAGCTTAAGTATGGGCGATGGCTACACCTTC. It codes for CASSLSMGDGYTF.

Written as DNA, the CDR3 is TGTGCCAGCAGCCCCCGGGACAGGGGGCTAGGTATTTACGAGCAGTACTTC. Translation gives CASSPRDRGLGIYEQYF. The gene calls are TRBV5-6 and TRBJ2-5, with 12 bases fitting TRBD1. The last part of the DNA fits TRBJ2-7 better; the J call may be wrong. From germline, CDR1 is SGHDT and CDR2 YYEEEE. The CDR3 loop spans 17 amino acids.

The genes are TRBV11-3 and TRBJ1-1; a weak D match, TRBD1 (5 bases). V lost 4 bases to trimming and J lost 7 bases, with 10 bases between them. The CDR3 is 12 residues long. CDR1 is SGHNT and CDR2 is YENEEA in the germline V gene. DNA of the CDR3: TGTGCCAGCAGCTCCCTCGGGGGTGAAGCTTTCTTT. As protein: CASSSLGGEAFF.

The chain joins TRBV4-2 to TRBJ1-1, with TRBD1 matching 8 bases. Germline lookup yields CDR1 LGHNA and CDR2 YNFKEQ. The CDR3 has 15 residues. Unmatched junction bases numbered 8, after V lost 4 bases and J lost 4 bases. The CDR3: CASSPLDRAGTEAFF. CDR3 DNA: TGTGCCAGCAGCCCCTTGGACAGGGCGGGCACTGAAGCTTTCTTT.

The V and J genes are TRBV7-2 and TRBJ1-1; possibly TRBD1 for D (5 bases). CDR3 length: 14 amino acids. With 3 bases removed from V and 5 bases from J, the gap between germline ends came to 13 bases. In germline, CDR1 is SGHTA, CDR2 FQGNSA. Here the CDR3 DNA reads TGTGCCAGCAGCTTTGCGGGGGTACGGACTGAAGCTTTCTTT. Its protein product is CASSFAGVRTEAFF.

This clone was detected only a few times. This sequence joins TRBV4-3 and TRBJ2-7; 9 bases match TRBD1. Looked up from germline, CDR1 is LGHNA and CDR2 is YSLEER. The V and J ends lost 0 bases and 2 bases, in that order; junction bases with no gene match: 5. The CDR3 covers 16 residues. In nucleotides, the CDR3 is TGCGCCAGCAGCCAAGATCCCGGGACAGGGACCTACGAGCAGTACTTC. Translated: CASSQDPGTGTYEQYF.

The chain joins TRBV7-9 to TRBJ1-6; 10 nucleotides line up with TRBD1. The CDR3 covers 15 residues. Germline CDR1 is SEHNR and CDR2 is FQNEAQ (reference sequence). V lost 2 bases, J lost 10 bases, and 5 bases stayed unmatched. CDR3 nucleotide sequence: TGTGCCAGCAGCTTACCCGGGACAGGGGTCTCACCCCTCCACTTT. Protein sequence: CASSLPGTGVSPLHF.

The chain joins TRBV11-2 to TRBJ1-3; D not certain. With 5 bases removed from V and 6 bases from J, the gap between germline ends came to 14 bases. CDR3 length: 14 amino acids. CDR1 SGHAT and CDR2 FQNNGV come from the germline V gene. CDR3 in DNA: TGTGCCAGCAGCCTCGGACTCCCCCCAAACACCATATATTTT. Its protein is CASSLGLPPNTIYF.

This clone was found a few times. The genes are TRBV15 and TRBJ1-1, with D maybe TRBD1 (5 bases). Germline-derived CDR1 and CDR2 are LNHNV and YYDKDF (reference sequence). The CDR3 runs to 15 residues. V was pared by 1 base and J by 8 bases, with 17 bases between. In nucleotides, the CDR3 is TGTGCCACCAGCAGAGCAGCAGGGTACAGAGTGGAAGCTTTCTTT. It specifies CATSRAAGYRVEAFF.

The chain couples TRBV19 to TRBJ2-7, with TRBD1 identical over 10 bases. V dropped 6 bases and J dropped 6; count of bases not matched to a gene: 14. This CDR3 has 16 amino acids. Germline V gene data show CDR1 as LNHDA and CDR2 as SQIVND (reference sequence). Here the CDR3 reads CASRNRQGTGAPEQYF. The CDR3 DNA sequence: TGTGCCAGTAGAAACCGACAGGGGACAGGGGCGCCCGAGCAGTACTTC.

The CDR3 DNA reads as TGTGCCAGCAGCTTGGGAGCGGGAAACTACAATGAGCAGTTCTTC. It translates to CASSLGAGNYNEQFF. V is TRBV5-4 and J is TRBJ2-1; 7 bases agree with TRBD2. Germline lookup yields CDR1 SGHNT and CDR2 YYREEE (reference sequence). V shed 0 bases and J 3 bases; nucleotides not matched to a gene: 3. The CDR3 extends over 15 amino acids.

The chain joins TRBV5-4 to TRBJ1-5; no clear D gene. This CDR3 region has 17 residues. Looked up from germline, CDR1 is SGHNT and CDR2 is YYREEE (reference sequence). Trimming removed 4 bases from V and 8 bases from J, with 25 bases in between. The CDR3 loop is CASSPLIARRVKEPQHF. CDR3 nucleotide sequence: TGTGCCAGCAGCCCCCTAATCGCGCGGAGGGTGAAGGAGCCCCAGCATTTT.